Listed here is a single TCR beta chain. Its cognate antigen is unknown. The sample comes from a study of OX40 agonist ivuxolimab in advanced cancers. The study's findings and limits: Both blood CD4+ and CD8+ T cells showed clonal growth by week 6 at 0.1 to 3.0 mg/kg. Low levels of normalized T-cell clonal expansion also appeared in some nonresponders.

Sequenced by immunoSEQ multiplex PCR; TCRdb stores in-frame clones only, minus some. The sample lists 120,000 or so clones, about nine tenths occurring once. The CDR3 has 18 residues. Germline CDR1 MNHNS, CDR2 SASEGT. V lost 4 bases and J lost 0; bases outside the gene matches: 9. Exclusion applied to patients with autoimmune disease history or systemic immunosuppression. Baseline, cycle 4 day 1, and cycle 7 day 1 were the blood sampling points. This TCR derives from an adult with an advanced solid tumor such as melanoma, head and neck, liver or kidney cancer. Sequenced material: CD4+ or CD8+ T cells sorted from blood, taken in a trial of the OX40 agonist ivuxolimab. The chain links TRBV6-1 to TRBJ1-6; 7 bases are a match to TRBD1. The CDR3 protein is CASSAPQGGSSYNSPLHF. The CDR3 DNA sequence: TGTGCCAGCAGTGCCCCTCAGGGGGGAAGCTCCTATAATTCACCCCTCCACTTT.